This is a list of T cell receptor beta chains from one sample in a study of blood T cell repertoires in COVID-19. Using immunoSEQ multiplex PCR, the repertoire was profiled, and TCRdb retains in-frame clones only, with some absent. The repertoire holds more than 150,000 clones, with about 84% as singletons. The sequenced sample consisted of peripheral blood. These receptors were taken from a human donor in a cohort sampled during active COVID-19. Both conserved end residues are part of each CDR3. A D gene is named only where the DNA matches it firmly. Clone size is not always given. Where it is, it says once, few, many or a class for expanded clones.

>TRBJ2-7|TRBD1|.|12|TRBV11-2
TGTGCCAGCAGCCCTGGGACAGGGGAACCGTACTTC
CASSPGTGEPYF
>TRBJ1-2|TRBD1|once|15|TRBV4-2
TGTGCCAGCAGCCAAGACAGGGGGCGGATCTATGGCTACACCTTC
CASSQDRGRIYGYTF
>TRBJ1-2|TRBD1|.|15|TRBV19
TGTGCCAGTAGTCCAACCGGGACAGCTAACTATGGCTACACCTTC
CASSPTGTANYGYTF
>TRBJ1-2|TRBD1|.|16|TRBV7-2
TGTGCCAGCAGCTTAATGGCGACAGGGCAGAACTATGGCTACACCTTC
CASSLMATGQNYGYTF
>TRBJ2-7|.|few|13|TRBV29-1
TGCAGCGTTGTGTGGACAGCAAGCTACGAGCAGTACTTC
CSVVWTASYEQYF
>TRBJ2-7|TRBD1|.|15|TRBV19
TGTGCCAGTAGTAATAGGCCGGGACAGTCCTACGAGCAGTACTTC
CASSNRPGQSYEQYF
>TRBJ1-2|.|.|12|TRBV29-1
TGCAGCGTTGACTCCGGGAACTATGGCTACACCTTC
CSVDSGNYGYTF
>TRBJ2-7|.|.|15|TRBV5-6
TGTGCCAGCAGCTACGGCCTAGACGTACCCTACGAGCAGTACTTC
CASSYGLDVPYEQYF
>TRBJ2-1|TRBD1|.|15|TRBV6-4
TGTGCCAGCAGTGTAAGACAGGGGGTTTACAATGAGCAGTTCTTC
CASSVRQGVYNEQFF
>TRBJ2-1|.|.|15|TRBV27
TGTGCCAGCACTTCGTCAGACAGGCTCCTTAATGAGCAGTTCTTC
CASTSSDRLLNEQFF
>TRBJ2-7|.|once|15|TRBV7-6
TGTGCCAGCAGCTTAGGTGGCGGGAACTCCTACGAGCAGTACTTC
CASSLGGGNSYEQYF
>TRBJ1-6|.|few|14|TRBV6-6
TGTGCCAGCAGTTTAAGACTTCAAGATTCACCCCTCCACTTT
CASSLRLQDSPLHF
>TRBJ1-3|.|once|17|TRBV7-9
TGTGCCAGCAGCTTAGCGATTTCGGGGGATCCTGGAAACACCATATATTTT
CASSLAISGDPGNTIYF
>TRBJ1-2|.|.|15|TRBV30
TGTGCCTGGTGTGAGGGGCAGGGGTTTAACTATGGCTACACCTTC
CAWCEGQGFNYGYTF
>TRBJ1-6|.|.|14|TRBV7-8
TGTGCCAGCAGCTTAGACAGGCTTAATTCACCCCTCCACTTT
CASSLDRLNSPLHF
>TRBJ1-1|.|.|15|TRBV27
TGTGCCAGCAGTTCCCGGGGGGGAGGGACAACTGAAGCTTTCTTT
CASSSRGGGTTEAFF
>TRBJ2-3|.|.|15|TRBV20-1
TGCAGTGCTAGTTACCCCTGGGGAGACACAGATACGCAGTATTTT
CSASYPWGDTDTQYF
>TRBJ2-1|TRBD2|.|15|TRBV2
TGTGCCAGCAACCCCGGGACTAGGGACTACAATGAGCAGTTCTTC
CASNPGTRDYNEQFF
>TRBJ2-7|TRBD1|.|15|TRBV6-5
TGTGCCAGCAGTAAGACAGGGGGCCTTTCCTACGAGCAGTACTTC
CASSKTGGLSYEQYF
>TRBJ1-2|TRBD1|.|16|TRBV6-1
TGTGCCAGCAGTGATGGCATTGGGACAGGGAGTACTGGCTACACCTTC
CASSDGIGTGSTGYTF
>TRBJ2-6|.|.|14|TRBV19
TGTGCCAGTAGTACTAGTACTGGGGCCAACGTCCTGACTTTC
CASSTSTGANVLTF
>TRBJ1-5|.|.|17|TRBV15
TGTGCCACCAGCAGAAAGGGCCGGGGATATGGCAATCAGCCCCAGCATTTT
CATSRKGRGYGNQPQHF
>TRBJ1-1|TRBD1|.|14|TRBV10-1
TGCGCCAGCAGCCCCGGGACAGGGTGGACTGAAGCTTTCTTT
CASSPGTGWTEAFF
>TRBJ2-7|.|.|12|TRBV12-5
TGTGCTAGTGGTCCCGCCGGCTACGAGCAGTACTTC
CASGPAGYEQYF
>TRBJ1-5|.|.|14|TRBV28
TGTGCCAGCGGAGACGGGACGGGAGGGCAGCCCCAGCATTTT
CASGDGTGGQPQHF
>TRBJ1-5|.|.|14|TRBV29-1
TGCAGCGTTGCATCAGGGCTCCCTAATCAGCCCCAGCATTTT
CSVASGLPNQPQHF
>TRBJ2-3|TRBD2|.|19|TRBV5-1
TGCGCCAGCAGCCCCAGACTAGCGGGGGTACCTCTGCCCACAGATACGCAGTATTTT
CASSPRLAGVPLPTDTQYF
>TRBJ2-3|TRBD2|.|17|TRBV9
TGTGCCAGCAGCGTAGGGGCCGGGCGGGGGGCTGCAGATACGCAGTATTTT
CASSVGAGRGAADTQYF
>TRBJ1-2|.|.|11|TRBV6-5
TGTGCCAGCACCTTTAACTATGGCTACACCTTC
CASTFNYGYTF
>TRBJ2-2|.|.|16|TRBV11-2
TGTGCCAGCAGATTCGGCTTGAGGAGGAACACCGGGGAGCTGTTTTTT
CASRFGLRRNTGELFF
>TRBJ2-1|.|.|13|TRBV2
TGTGCCAGCAACGACAACCACTACAATGAGCAGTTCTTC
CASNDNHYNEQFF
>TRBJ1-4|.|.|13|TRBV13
TGTGCCAGCAGCTCAGGGCGGGATGAAAAACTGTTTTTT
CASSSGRDEKLFF
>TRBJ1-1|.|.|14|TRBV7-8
TGTGCCAGCAGCTTTGACAGGCCGGACACTGAAGCTTTCTTT
CASSFDRPDTEAFF
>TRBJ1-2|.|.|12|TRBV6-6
TGTGCCAGCAGCCCTGACAGCGATGGCTACACCTTC
CASSPDSDGYTF
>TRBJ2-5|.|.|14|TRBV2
TGTGCCAGCAGTGAACAGGAGGGAGGAGAGACCCAGTACTTC
CASSEQEGGETQYF
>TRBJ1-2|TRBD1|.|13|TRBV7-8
TGTGCCAGCAGCCTGGGACAGAACTATGGCTACACCTTC
CASSLGQNYGYTF
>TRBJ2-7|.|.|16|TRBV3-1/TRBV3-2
TGTGCCAGCAGCCCTGTTAGGGGCCAGAGCTCCTACGAGCAGTACTTC
CASSPVRGQSSYEQYF
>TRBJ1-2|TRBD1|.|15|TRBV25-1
TGTGCCAGCAGTGAAAACGACAGGGTTAGGAAGAGCTACACCTTC
CASSENDRVRKSYTF
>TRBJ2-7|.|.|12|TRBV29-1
TGCAGCGCCGGGAGTCATTCCTACGAGCAGTACTTC
CSAGSHSYEQYF
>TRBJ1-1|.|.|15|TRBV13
TGTGCCAGCAGCCCCTGGGGGGGGAGGAACACTGAAGCTTTCTTT
CASSPWGGRNTEAFF
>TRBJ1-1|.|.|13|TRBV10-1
TGCGCCAGCAGTGAGTCGGGGAGTACTGAAGCTTTCTTT
CASSESGSTEAFF
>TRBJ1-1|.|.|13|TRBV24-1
TGTGCCACCAGGGTACAGGGGAACACTGAAGCTTTCTTT
CATRVQGNTEAFF
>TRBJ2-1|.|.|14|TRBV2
TGTGCCAGCAAGGCGGATAGCGGACTCAATGAGCAGTTCTTC
CASKADSGLNEQFF
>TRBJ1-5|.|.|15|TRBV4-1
TGCGCCAGCAGCCACGGGCCCCGAACAGGGCAGCCCCAGCATTTT
CASSHGPRTGQPQHF
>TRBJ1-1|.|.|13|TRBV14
TGTGCCAGCAGCCAGGGGGCCTGGACTGAAGCTTTCTTT
CASSQGAWTEAFF